Presented here are 16 T cell receptor beta chains from one specimen sequenced in a study of cytomegalovirus exposure and HLA in healthy donors. The PCR contained 60 Vbeta and 13 Jbeta primers. TCRdb keeps only in-frame clones here, not all; method: immunoSEQ multiplex PCR. The sample contains around 170,000 clones, approximately 80% of which appear only once. The specimen was PBMCs. Source of these receptors: a male donor in good health and CMV-seronegative.

The chain employs TRBV5-1 and TRBJ2-3; 7 bases agree with TRBD2. The germline V gene encodes CDR1 SGHRS and CDR2 YFSETQ. The CDR3 has 16 residues. V lost 0 bases, J lost 6 bases, and 10 bases stayed unmatched. The CDR3 region has the DNA TGCGCCAGCAGCTTGGGTGGACGGGCCGGGGGGGATACGCAGTATTTT. It specifies CASSLGGRAGGDTQYF. Combining the CDR3 with reference TRBV5-1 and TRBJ2-3 gives the whole variable domain KAGVTQTPRYLIKTRGQQVTLSCSPISGHRSVSWYQQTPGQGLQFLFEYFSETQRNKGNFPGRFSGRQFSNSRSEMNVSTLELGDSALYLCASSLGGRAGGDTQYFGPGTRLTVL.

The gene calls are TRBV21-1 and TRBJ2-7; TRBD1, the D gene given by the table, was not confirmed from the DNA. TRBV21-1 is a documented pseudogene. The CDR3 runs to 15 residues. CDR3 in DNA: TGTGCCAGCAGCAAGGGGACAGGGGCCCGGTACGAGCAGTACTTC. This sequence encodes CASSKGTGARYEQYF.

The chain recombines TRBV5-1 with TRBJ2-7; 10 nucleotides line up with TRBD2. The junction had 15 bases not matched to a gene; V was cut back by 7 bases and J by 5 bases. The CDR3 spans 16 residues. Germline CDR1 is SGHRS and CDR2 is YFSETQ. The CDR3 spells CASSRDSPGLAHEQYF. Here the CDR3 DNA reads TGCGCCAGCTCCCGAGATTCGCCGGGACTAGCGCACGAGCAGTACTTC.

This clone was recorded a few times. V is TRBV29-1 and J is TRBJ2-1, with 12 positions matching TRBD2. The length of the CDR3 is 13 residues. From germline, CDR1 is SQVTM and CDR2 ANQGSEA. V lost 4 bases to trimming and J lost 6 bases; unmatched junction nucleotides: 1. CDR3 sequence: CSVGLAGVNEQFF. The CDR3 DNA follows: TGCAGCGTTGGACTAGCGGGAGTCAATGAGCAGTTCTTC.

The J gene is TRBJ1-4, the V gene TRBV9; 8 bases align to TRBD1. Losses at the gene ends were 2 bases for V and 8 bases for J; bases not matched to a gene: 5. This CDR3 has 14 residues. CDR1 and CDR2 from the germline V gene are SGDLS and YYNGEE. CDR3 sequence: CASSVGQGPEKLFF. The DNA of the CDR3 is TGTGCCAGCAGCGTTGGACAGGGCCCAGAAAAACTGTTTTTT.

This clone came up once. The chain combines TRBV9 with TRBJ2-3; 7 nucleotides agree with TRBD2. Germline CDR1 reads SGDLS; CDR2 reads YYNGEE. This CDR3 comprises 16 residues. V was pared by 3 bases and J by 0 bases, with 7 bases of the junction left unmatched. The chain's CDR3 is CASSARAGTSTDTQYF. The CDR3 coding sequence is TGTGCCAGCAGCGCTAGAGCGGGGACTAGCACAGATACGCAGTATTTT.

By its share, this clone is medium-sized. V and J are TRBV11-2 and TRBJ2-3, with D unresolved. The CDR3 loop spans 15 amino acids. The V gene lost 3 bases and the J gene lost 0 bases, with 10 bases spanning the gap. Germline assignment: CDR1 SGHAT and CDR2 FQNNGV. The CDR3 loop is CASSFTASSTDTQYF. The CDR3 DNA reads TGTGCCAGCAGCTTCACTGCCTCTAGCACAGATACGCAGTATTTT.

The V and J genes are TRBV4-1 and TRBJ2-2; no definite D call. The length of the CDR3 is 14 residues. In germline, CDR1 is MGHRA, CDR2 YSYEKL. V was trimmed by 1 base and J by 1 base, leaving 4 bases between them. The DNA for the CDR3 is TGCGCCAGCAGCCAAGCGGGGAACACCGGGGAGCTGTTTTTT. It yields the protein CASSQAGNTGELFF.

The genes are TRBV9 and TRBJ2-6, with TRBD2 as a possible D gene (6 bases). Trimming removed 1 base at V and 0 bases at J, with 11 bases between. The CDR3 extends over 17 amino acids. Germline assignment: CDR1 SGDLS and CDR2 YYNGEE. The CDR3 nucleotides are TGTGCCAGCAGCGTAACGGGAGTCCCCTCTGGGGCCAACGTCCTGACTTTC. Its protein product is CASSVTGVPSGANVLTF.

In DNA form, the CDR3 reads TGCGCCAGCAGCTTGGCGGGGGGCAGAGCAGATACGCAGTATTTT. Its protein product is CASSLAGGRADTQYF. The rearrangement uses TRBV5-1 and TRBJ2-3; D perhaps matches TRBD2 (7 bases). Per the germline V gene, CDR1 is SGHRS and CDR2 is YFSETQ. The V end lost 0 bases, the J end lost 4 bases, and 12 bases lay between the germline ends. The CDR3 totals 15 residues.

The J gene is TRBJ2-7, the V gene TRBV5-4; D possibly corresponds to TRBD2 (6 bases). V lost 0 bases and J lost 0, with 10 bases in between. This CDR3 spans 15 amino acids. Germline V CDR1 and CDR2: SGHNT, YYREEE (reference sequence). The CDR3 region is CASSLGGMSSYEQYF. The DNA for the CDR3 is TGTGCCAGCAGCTTGGGCGGGATGAGCTCCTACGAGCAGTACTTC.

The V call is TRBV19, the J call TRBJ1-1; the match to TRBD1 covers 8 bases. CDR3 length: 14 amino acids. CDR1 and CDR2 (germline): LNHDA, SQIVND (reference sequence). After removal of 9 bases from V and 1 base from J, the junction contained 7 bases not matched to a gene. This CDR3 reads CASIDRGANTEAFF. CDR3 DNA: TGTGCCAGCATAGACAGGGGAGCGAACACTGAAGCTTTCTTT. The entire variable domain, with the rest obtained from reference TRBV19 and TRBJ1-1, is as follows: DGGITQSPKYLFRKEGQNVTLSCEQNLNHDAMYWYRQDPGQGLRLIYYSQIVNDFQKGDIAEGYSVSREKKESFPLTVTSAQKNPTAFYLCASIDRGANTEAFFGQGTRLTVV.

The CDR3 DNA sequence: TGTGCCAGCAGCCGGGACAGGGGGACAGATACGCAGTATTTT. This codes for CASSRDRGTDTQYF. The chain recombines TRBV5-4 with TRBJ2-3; 11 nucleotides line up with TRBD1. V trimming: 4 bases; J trimming: 3 bases; junction bases outside the gene matches: 1. The germline CDR1 and CDR2 sequences are SGHNT and YYREEE (reference sequence). The CDR3 totals 14 residues. The complete variable domain, with remaining parts taken from reference TRBV5-4 and TRBJ2-3, reads ETGVTQSPTHLIKTRGQQVTLRCSSQSGHNTVSWYQQALGQGPQFIFQYYREEENGRGNFPPRFSGLQFPNYSSELNVNALELDDSALYLCASSRDRGTDTQYFGPGTRLTVL.

The chain recombines TRBV6-1 with TRBJ2-4; 8 bases align to TRBD1. Germline V CDR1 and CDR2: MNHNS, SASEGT. The CDR3 extends over 15 amino acids. V was pared by 4 bases and J by 6 bases, with 8 bases of the junction left unmatched. DNA of the CDR3: TGTGCCAGCAGTGTGCCATCAGGGGGCAGAAACATTCAGTACTTC. Its translation is CASSVPSGGRNIQYF.

V is TRBV28 and J is TRBJ1-4; 7 nucleotides align to TRBD1. Germline V gene sequence: CDR1 MDHEN, CDR2 SYDVKM. This CDR3 has 14 residues. Unmatched junction bases numbered 2, after V lost 1 base and J lost 6 bases. The DNA for the CDR3 is TGTGCCAGCAGTTTATCCGGGACAGATGAAAAACTGTTTTTT. Its translation is CASSLSGTDEKLFF. Based on the CDR3 plus reference TRBV28 and TRBJ1-4, the full variable domain is DVKVTQSSRYLVKRTGEKVFLECVQDMDHENMFWYRQDPGLGLRLIYFSYDVKMKEKGDIPEGYSVSREKKERFSLILESASTNQTSMYLCASSLSGTDEKLFFGSGTQLSVL.

The chain couples TRBV7-3 to TRBJ2-3; tentatively, D is TRBD2 (6 bases). The CDR3 runs 14 residues. V gave up 6 bases and J gave up 0 bases, with 10 bases separating them. Germline V lookup: CDR1 SGHTA, CDR2 FQGTGA. The CDR3 sequence: CASSYGTSTDTQYF. CDR3 DNA: TGTGCCAGCAGTTATGGGACTAGCACAGATACGCAGTATTTT.